These 32 T cell receptor beta chains share one sample of origin, sequenced in a study of blood T cells in healthy people across ages. Then a second PCR, running roughly 7 to 11 cycles, was carried out with a sample-barcoded 5' primer and a J-beta primer mix. TCRdb reanalysed the 5' RACE reads using MiXCR and keeps one entry per CDR3 protein. Of around 970,000 distinct CDR3 sequences detected, just over 50% appear once; the ten largest clones hold roughly a fifth. The sample was blood. All receptors come from a woman aged 55-70 years in good health.

This clonotype was recorded once. The chain is built from TRBV12-3 or TRBV12-4 and TRBJ1-4, with D possibly TRBD1 on 5 matching bases. The ends were cut back, 5 bases at V and 0 bases at J, with 22 bases in the middle. This CDR3 contains 19 residues. The DNA of the CDR3 is TGTGCCAGCAGTCAGACAGATATAACGTACCCTGCAACTAATGAAAAACTGTTTTTT. It translates to CASSQTDITYPATNEKLFF.

This clonotype has a handful of counts. The rearrangement links TRBV4-2 to TRBJ2-7, with TRBD1 as a possible D gene (5 bases). Germline V lookup: CDR1 LGHNA, CDR2 YNFKEQ. The V gene lost 1 base and the J gene lost 5 bases, with 18 bases spanning the gap. This CDR3 spans 16 amino acids. CDR3 loop: CASSQGRDLKIHEQYF. CDR3 DNA sequence: TGTGCCAGCAGCCAAGGCAGGGATCTTAAAATCCACGAGCAGTACTTC.

V usage is TRBV7-2 and J usage is TRBJ1-6; D is undetermined. This CDR3 has 13 amino acids. V dropped 5 bases and J dropped 3 bases, with 5 bases sitting between them. In germline, CDR1 is SGHTA, CDR2 FQGNSA. CDR3 DNA sequence: TGTGCCAGCAGCAGAGTCTATAATTCACCCCTCCACTTT. This translates into CASSRVYNSPLHF.

This sequence joins TRBV12-3 or TRBV12-4 and TRBJ2-7; no clear D. The CDR3 has 15 amino acids. V was cut by 2 bases and J by 2 bases, with 13 bases left in between. CDR3 protein: CASSLIETPAYEQYF. CDR3 in DNA: TGTGCCAGCAGTTTAATCGAGACACCAGCCTACGAGCAGTACTTC.

The rearrangement links TRBV15 to TRBJ1-5; D gene unclear. V was trimmed by 0 bases and J by 6 bases, leaving 15 bases between them. Germline V gene sequence: CDR1 LNHNV, CDR2 YYDKDF (reference sequence). The CDR3 totals 16 residues. This CDR3 reads CATSRDRTERSQPQHF. CDR3 coding DNA: TGTGCCACCAGCAGAGACCGGACGGAGAGAAGTCAGCCCCAGCATTTT.

The chain has TRBV12-3 or TRBV12-4 and TRBJ1-2; D might be TRBD1 (6 bases). Trimming left V 6 bases short and J 8 bases short, with 16 bases between. This CDR3 region has 13 residues. The CDR3 DNA is TGTGCCAGCAGACAAACAGGGTCAGAGGGCTACACCTTC. Its protein is CASRQTGSEGYTF.

This chain links TRBV29-1 with TRBJ2-1; 10 bases map to TRBD2. Germline CDR1 SQVTM, CDR2 ANQGSEA. The CDR3 is made up of 14 amino acids. The V segment lost 4 bases and the J segment 6 bases; nucleotides outside the gene matches: 6. In DNA form, the CDR3 reads TGCAGCGTTGGGGGGCTAGCGGGAGCCAATGAGCAGTTCTTC. Translated, it gives CSVGGLAGANEQFF.

The CDR3 reads CASSLNPGTGDEQYF. CDR3 sequence (DNA): TGTGCCAGCAGCTTAAACCCCGGGACAGGAGACGAGCAGTACTTC. J is TRBJ2-7 and V is TRBV7-6; 8 bases align to TRBD1. V gave up 2 bases and J gave up 5 bases; unmatched junction bases: 8. Germline assignment: CDR1 SGHVS and CDR2 FNYEAQ. The CDR3 runs 15 residues.

This clonotype was counted only a few times. The chain has TRBV9 and TRBJ2-7, with 7 bases aligning to TRBD1. Trimming cost V 4 bases and J 4 bases; bases outside gene matches: 11. Germline V gives CDR1 SGDLS, CDR2 YYNGEE. The CDR3 has 15 amino acids. This chain's CDR3 is CASSKQQGISYEQYF. The DNA of the CDR3 is TGTGCCAGCAGCAAACAACAGGGGATATCTTACGAGCAGTACTTC.

V is TRBV5-1 and J is TRBJ2-3; D is unclear. The CDR3 runs to 15 residues. CDR1 is SGHRS, CDR2 YFSETQ, per germline. V was clipped by 0 bases and J by 0 bases, with 8 bases between them. The CDR3 DNA follows: TGCGCCAGCAGCTTGGTGAGCGCCAGCACAGATACGCAGTATTTT. Translation gives CASSLVSASTDTQYF.

This clonotype was counted only a few times. In nucleotides, the CDR3 is TGCAGCGTTGAGGGGCCCGTCTATTTTCGGGCCTCGAAATACAATGAGCAGTTCTTC. Amino acids: CSVEGPVYFRASKYNEQFF. This rearrangement joins TRBV29-1 to TRBJ2-1; D is possibly TRBD1 (5 bases). CDR3 size: 19 residues. Per the germline V gene, CDR1 is SQVTM and CDR2 is ANQGSEA. The V end was cut by 3 bases, the J end by 4 bases, with 28 bases between.

V and J are TRBV10-3 and TRBJ2-7; D is perhaps TRBD2 (6 bases). This CDR3 spans 15 amino acids. Germline V gene data show CDR1 as ENHRY and CDR2 as SYGVKD. Trimming left V 2 bases short and J 1 base short, with 12 bases between. The CDR3 DNA reads as TGTGCCATCAGTGAGGGATCTAGCGAGTCCTACGAGCAGTACTTC. Protein sequence: CAISEGSSESYEQYF.

The V gene is TRBV4-3, the J gene TRBJ2-2; 10 bases agree with TRBD2. V was clipped by 4 bases and J by 6 bases; unmatched bases: 5. The germline V gene encodes CDR1 LGHNA and CDR2 YSLEER. This CDR3 has 15 residues. The DNA for the CDR3 is TGCGCCAGCAGCCCCAGCGGGAGGGCCCCCGGGGAGCTGTTTTTT. It translates to CASSPSGRAPGELFF.

The chain carries TRBV20-1 and TRBJ1-4; 9 bases are shared with TRBD1. This CDR3 is 13 amino acids long. The J segment lost 5 bases and the V segment lost 6 bases, leaving 4 bases of the junction unmatched. Germline CDR1 is DFQATT and CDR2 is SNEGSKA (reference sequence). This CDR3 reads CSANRGPNEKLFF. CDR3 bases: TGCAGTGCAAACAGGGGGCCCAATGAAAAACTGTTTTTT.

V usage is TRBV29-1 and J usage is TRBJ2-1; 7 nucleotides match TRBD2. Per the germline V gene, CDR1 is SQVTM and CDR2 is ANQGSEA. The ends lost 3 bases at V and 4 bases at J; junction bases unmatched: 12. The CDR3 totals 16 residues. The CDR3 region has the DNA TGCAGCGTTGATTCTAGCGGAGAGGTAGTTTACAATGAGCAGTTCTTC. This encodes CSVDSSGEVVYNEQFF.

This clonotype has only a few counts. This rearrangement joins TRBV20-1 to TRBJ2-7; a possible D gene is TRBD2 (6 bases). V lost 0 bases to trimming and J lost 3 bases, with 18 bases between them. The CDR3 loop spans 16 amino acids. Germline V gene lookup returns CDR1 DFQATT and CDR2 SNEGSKA (reference sequence). The CDR3 sequence: CSARDALSGPNYEQYF. The DNA of the CDR3 is TGCAGTGCTAGAGATGCGCTGAGCGGGCCAAACTACGAGCAGTACTTC.

The gene calls are TRBV12-3 or TRBV12-4 and TRBJ2-7; no firm D call. V gave up 3 bases and J gave up 3 bases, with 21 bases separating them. The CDR3 totals 17 residues. CDR3 in DNA: TGTGCCAGCAGTTTTAGCCCCCTCCTGGTTGAGGTCTACGAGCAGTACTTC. Encoded protein: CASSFSPLLVEVYEQYF.

J is TRBJ1-1 and V is TRBV29-1; D perhaps matches TRBD1 (5 bases). CDR1 and CDR2 (germline): SQVTM, ANQGSEA. V lost 4 bases, J lost 0 bases, and 9 bases lay in between. This CDR3 spans 13 amino acids. CDR3 DNA: TGCAGCGTTGGGGGACCGGTGAACACTGAAGCTTTCTTT. Translation gives CSVGGPVNTEAFF.

The chain carries TRBV6-5 and TRBJ1-4; no reliable D call. This CDR3 is 13 amino acids long. The V end was cut by 6 bases, the J end by 8 bases, with 13 bases between. The germline gives CDR1 MNHEY, CDR2 SVGAGI. This CDR3 is CASRPGQREKLFF. Here the CDR3 DNA reads TGTGCCAGCAGGCCGGGCCAACGCGAAAAACTGTTTTTT.

This clonotype was detected a few times. The chain combines TRBV5-5 with TRBJ2-7, with TRBD2 as a possible D gene (5 bases). V was clipped by 4 bases and J by 3 bases, with 8 bases between them. In germline, CDR1 is SGHKS, CDR2 YYEKEE (reference sequence). The CDR3 contains 12 residues. The CDR3 nucleotides are TGTGCCAGCAGCATCGGACTCTACGAGCAGTACTTC. Protein product: CASSIGLYEQYF.

This rearrangement joins TRBV12-3 or TRBV12-4 to TRBJ2-3, with D hard to call. The germline V and J ends were trimmed by 2 bases and 2 bases, with 14 bases remaining between them. This CDR3 is 16 amino acids long. Here the CDR3 reads CASSLRDLDITDTQYF. The CDR3 region has the DNA TGTGCCAGCAGTTTAAGGGATCTCGACATCACAGATACGCAGTATTTT.

The CDR3 DNA is TGCAGTGCAACCAAAATCAGCGGGACAACGCAGTATTTT. Its translation: CSATKISGTTQYF. V gene TRBV20-1 combines with J gene TRBJ2-3; maybe TRBD2 (7 bases). Germline CDR1 DFQATT, CDR2 SNEGSKA (reference sequence). CDR3 length equals 13 residues. V lost 6 bases, J lost 9 bases, and 19 bases lay in between.

This chain connects TRBV3-1 to TRBJ2-7; D is perhaps TRBD1 (5 bases). V shed 1 base and J shed 6 bases, with 10 bases lying between them. Germline V gene data show CDR1 as LGHDT and CDR2 as YNNKEL (reference sequence). The CDR3 sequence is 13 residues long. CDR3 region: CASSQARVGEQYF. For the CDR3, the DNA is TGTGCCAGCAGCCAAGCCAGGGTGGGCGAGCAGTACTTC.

This chain links TRBV6-5 with TRBJ2-5, with D possibly matching TRBD1 (5 bases). Germline V CDR1 and CDR2: MNHEY, SVGAGI. V was pared by 3 bases and J by 4 bases, with 15 bases between. The CDR3 length is 15 residues. CDR3 DNA sequence: TGTGCCAGCAGTTATGGCAGGTCCAGGGCAGAGACCCAGTACTTC. Translation: CASSYGRSRAETQYF.

This chain uses TRBV7-9 with TRBJ2-7, with TRBD2 matching 12 bases. Germline loops: CDR1 SEHNR, CDR2 FQNEAQ (reference sequence). The CDR3 loop spans 17 amino acids. Trimming removed 5 bases from V and 3 bases from J; junction bases left unmatched: 11. Here the CDR3 DNA reads TGTGCCAGCAGCCCAGGACTAGCGGGGCTGCGGCACTACGAGCAGTACTTC. Translation: CASSPGLAGLRHYEQYF.

About this clonotype: Since the CDR3 does not end with the conserved phenylalanine or tryptophan, this likely comes from a read error. The chain has TRBV11-2 and TRBJ2-1; D ambiguous. Germline loops: CDR1 SGHAT, CDR2 FQNNGV. Trimming cost V 3 bases and J 1 base, with 10 bases left between them. CDR3 length: 15 amino acids. In DNA form, the CDR3 reads TGTGCCAGCAGCTTCGACCCAGCATCCTACAATGAGCAGTTCTAC. This codes for CASSFDPASYNEQFY.

V usage is TRBV24-1 and J usage is TRBJ2-1, with 13 bases matching TRBD2. There are 17 residues in the CDR3. Germline-derived CDR1 and CDR2 are KGHDR and SFDVKD. Trimming removed 9 bases from V and 0 bases from J; junction bases left unmatched: 7. CDR3 in amino acids: CATRTSGSPSSYNEQFF. Written as DNA, the CDR3 is TGTGCCACCCGGACTAGCGGGAGTCCCAGCTCCTACAATGAGCAGTTCTTC.

The chain carries TRBV20-1 and TRBJ2-1; D call uncertain. Trimming left V 7 bases short and J 3 bases short, with 13 bases between. The CDR3 sequence is 13 residues long. Germline loops: CDR1 DFQATT, CDR2 SNEGSKA (reference sequence). CDR3 sequence: CSGTQSGYNEQFF. The CDR3 nucleotides are TGCAGTGGGACGCAGAGTGGCTACAATGAGCAGTTCTTC.

J is TRBJ2-7 and V is TRBV7-9, with TRBD1 matching 8 bases. The V gene end was trimmed by 4 bases and the J gene end by 2 bases; junction bases not matched to a gene: 7. The germline CDR1 and CDR2 sequences are SEHNR and FQNEAQ (reference sequence). There are 15 residues in the CDR3. The CDR3 loop is CASSSYRGETYEQYF. The DNA of the CDR3 is TGTGCCAGCAGCTCTTACAGGGGGGAGACCTACGAGCAGTACTTC.

The chain links TRBV6-5 to TRBJ2-1; 7 nucleotides align to TRBD2. This CDR3 is built from 14 residues. Germline trimming cut 8 bases from V and 5 bases from J; bases unmatched to any gene: 9. Germline CDR1 and CDR2: MNHEY and SVGAGI. CDR3 loop: CASEREGLHNEQFF. CDR3 DNA sequence: TGTGCCAGCGAAAGGGAGGGCCTACACAATGAGCAGTTCTTC.

V and J are TRBV27 and TRBJ2-7; 7 bases map to TRBD2. J was trimmed by 6 bases and V by 8 bases; bases with no gene match: 7. CDR1 and CDR2 from the germline V gene are MNHEY and SMNVEV (reference sequence). The CDR3 runs 12 residues. The CDR3 region has the DNA TGTGCCAGCTTAAGGGAGGGAGGCGAGCAGTACTTC. As protein: CASLREGGEQYF.

This chain joins TRBV2 and TRBJ2-1, with TRBD2 matching 11 bases. With 6 bases clipped from V and 5 bases from J, the junction kept 6 bases outside the gene matches. Germline CDR1 and CDR2: SNHLY and FYNNEI. CDR3 size: 15 residues. The CDR3 nucleotides read TGTGCCAGCAGGAGAACTAGCGGGGGTAACAATGAGCAGTTCTTC. It yields the protein CASRRTSGGNNEQFF.